The 16 T cell receptor beta chains below come from one sample, sequenced in a study of PD-L1 blockade in urothelial cancer. As for time point: pretreatment peripheral blood. The data were produced by immunoSEQ multiplex PCR, yet TCRdb's version contains in-frame clones alone and is incomplete. The table has around 40,000 clones, roughly 92% seen once. The source was PBMCs, collected around atezolizumab (anti-PD-L1) treatment. These receptors originate from an older woman with urothelial cancer.

V usage is TRBV5-1 and J usage is TRBJ2-3, with D uncertain. The CDR3 loop spans 13 amino acids. Looked up from germline, CDR1 is SGHRS and CDR2 is YFSETQ. Trimming pared 5 bases from V and 4 bases from J, leaving 11 bases between. CDR3 region: CASSPPRADTQYF. The CDR3 DNA follows: TGCGCCAGCAGTCCTCCACGAGCAGATACGCAGTATTTT. Complete variable domain (other parts from reference TRBV5-1 and TRBJ2-3): KAGVTQTPRYLIKTRGQQVTLSCSPISGHRSVSWYQQTPGQGLQFLFEYFSETQRNKGNFPGRFSGRQFSNSRSEMNVSTLELGDSALYLCASSPPRADTQYFGPGTRLTVL.

V is TRBV6-1 and J is TRBJ2-7; 7 bases fit TRBD2. The germline gives CDR1 MNHNS, CDR2 SASEGT. This CDR3 region has 16 residues. The V segment lost 1 base and the J segment 2 bases; nucleotides outside the gene matches: 8. The CDR3 reads CASSEGLAVPTYEQYF. The DNA of the CDR3 is TGTGCCAGCAGTGAAGGGCTAGCGGTGCCCACCTACGAGCAGTACTTC.

The chain combines TRBV6-5 with TRBJ2-3; TRBD2 aligns across 10 bases. Germline values: CDR1 MNHEY, CDR2 SVGAGI. V trimming: 0 bases; J trimming: 4 bases; junction bases outside the gene matches: 4. The CDR3 runs 16 residues. The CDR3 DNA reads as TGTGCCAGCAGTTACTCGATAGCGGGAGGAGCAGATACGCAGTATTTT. The encoded protein is CASSYSIAGGADTQYF.

The genes are TRBV5-6 and TRBJ1-4; 9 positions agree with TRBD1. Per germline, CDR1 SGHDT and CDR2 YYEEEE. The V and J ends lost 3 bases and 3 bases, in that order; junction bases with no gene match: 6. CDR3 length: 16 amino acids. The CDR3 bases are TGTGCCAGCAGCTCTATACAGGGGGCTTCTAATGAAAAACTGTTTTTT. Its translation is CASSSIQGASNEKLFF.

V gene TRBV13 combines with J gene TRBJ2-7; 7 bases agree with TRBD2. The junction had 6 bases not matched to a gene; V was cut back by 5 bases and J by 2 bases. Germline lookup yields CDR1 PRHDT and CDR2 FYEKMQ (reference sequence). The CDR3 loop spans 14 amino acids. The CDR3 loop reads CASSPRGGPYEQYF. CDR3 in DNA: TGTGCCAGCAGCCCAAGGGGAGGGCCCTACGAGCAGTACTTC. Combining the CDR3 with reference TRBV13 and TRBJ2-7 gives the whole variable domain AAGVIQSPRHLIKEKRETATLKCYPIPRHDTVYWYQQGPGQDPQFLISFYEKMQSDKGSIPDRFSAQQFSDYHSELNMSSLELGDSALYFCASSPRGGPYEQYFGPGTRLTVT.

There are a few counts of this clone. The rearrangement uses TRBV29-1 and TRBJ1-1; D is uncertain. Germline V gene lookup returns CDR1 SQVTM and CDR2 ANQGSEA. This CDR3 has 13 amino acids. V lost 1 base, J lost 2 bases, and 8 bases lay in between. The CDR3: CSVEGPSNTEAFF. The CDR3 DNA reads as TGCAGCGTTGAAGGGCCTAGCAACACTGAAGCTTTCTTT.

V and J are TRBV19 and TRBJ2-2; the match to TRBD2 covers 8 bases. After removal of 5 bases from V and 7 bases from J, the junction contained 15 bases not matched to a gene. Germline V gives CDR1 LNHDA, CDR2 SQIVND (reference sequence). The length of the CDR3 is 17 residues. In DNA, the CDR3 is TGTGCCAGTAGTCATGGAATCGGGGGACTAGTTATCGGGGAGCTGTTTTTT. Protein: CASSHGIGGLVIGELFF.

The J gene is TRBJ2-7, the V gene TRBV28; 7 bases line up with TRBD1. CDR3 length: 16 amino acids. Germline V lookup: CDR1 MDHEN, CDR2 SYDVKM. Trimming took 5 bases from V and 0 from J; bases not matched to a gene: 10. Here the CDR3 reads CASSLSGTALSYEQYF. CDR3 DNA sequence: TGTGCCAGCAGTCTGTCCGGGACAGCCCTCTCCTACGAGCAGTACTTC.

V and J are TRBV13 and TRBJ2-1, with D unresolved. This CDR3 has 17 amino acids. Germline CDR1 PRHDT, CDR2 FYEKMQ (reference sequence). The V gene lost 3 bases and the J gene lost 3 bases, with 18 bases spanning the gap. The CDR3: CASSFRPYTENYNEQFF. The CDR3 DNA follows: TGTGCCAGCAGCTTCCGGCCCTACACAGAAAACTACAATGAGCAGTTCTTC.

The CDR3 loop reads CASSSLRQNNGYTF. CDR3 coding DNA: TGCGCCAGCAGCTCCCTTCGACAGAATAATGGCTACACCTTC. J is TRBJ1-2 and V is TRBV5-1; D is possibly TRBD1 (5 bases). The ends were cut back, 3 bases at V and 6 bases at J, with 15 bases in the middle. Germline CDR1 is SGHRS and CDR2 is YFSETQ. There are 14 residues in the CDR3. Full variable domain (remainder filled in from reference TRBV5-1 and TRBJ1-2): KAGVTQTPRYLIKTRGQQVTLSCSPISGHRSVSWYQQTPGQGLQFLFEYFSETQRNKGNFPGRFSGRQFSNSRSEMNVSTLELGDSALYLCASSSLRQNNGYTFGSGTRLTVV.

The V and J genes are TRBV19 and TRBJ2-7, with a weak D call TRBD1 (6 bases). This CDR3 spans 15 amino acids. Germline-derived CDR1 and CDR2 are LNHDA and SQIVND (reference sequence). V lost 3 bases to trimming and J lost 3 bases, with 15 bases between them. DNA of the CDR3: TGTGCCAGTAGTATGGGGGCAGGGGCCCTCTACGAGCAGTACTTC. It is translated as CASSMGAGALYEQYF. Using reference TRBV19 and TRBJ2-7 for the parts outside the CDR3, the full variable domain is DGGITQSPKYLFRKEGQNVTLSCEQNLNHDAMYWYRQDPGQGLRLIYYSQIVNDFQKGDIAEGYSVSREKKESFPLTVTSAQKNPTAFYLCASSMGAGALYEQYFGPGTRLTVT.

The chain is built from TRBV19 and TRBJ2-4; 7 nucleotides align to TRBD2. Germline CDR1 and CDR2: LNHDA and SQIVND (reference sequence). V shed 5 bases, J shed 0 bases, and the junction held 16 bases outside the gene matches. The CDR3 covers 19 residues. The CDR3 loop is CASSPLWRGGVGAKNIQYF. The CDR3 DNA is TGTGCCAGTAGTCCCCTGTGGAGGGGAGGGGTTGGAGCCAAAAACATTCAGTACTTC.

Written as DNA, the CDR3 is TGTGCCAGCACGTCCCAGGTTGCTAGCACAGATACGCAGTATTTT. Its protein product is CASTSQVASTDTQYF. The rearrangement joins TRBV28 to TRBJ2-3; D gene uncertain. Germline V gene data show CDR1 as MDHEN and CDR2 as SYDVKM. V lost 7 bases and J lost 0, with 14 bases in between. This CDR3 is 15 amino acids long.

This clone appeared once. The chain uses TRBV5-1 and TRBJ2-1; 7 bases fit TRBD1. V lost 0 bases to trimming and J lost 3 bases; unmatched junction nucleotides: 6. Germline V lookup: CDR1 SGHRS, CDR2 YFSETQ. The CDR3 consists of 16 residues. Written as DNA, the CDR3 is TGCGCCAGCAGCTTGGAGGCTGACAGGGTCTACAATGAGCAGTTCTTC. It yields the protein CASSLEADRVYNEQFF.

The chain has TRBV4-2 and TRBJ2-3; no definite D call. The CDR3 is 14 amino acids. The germline V gene encodes CDR1 LGHNA and CDR2 YNFKEQ. V was cut by 1 base and J by 6 bases, with 11 bases left in between. CDR3 in amino acids: CASSQGWAGDTQYF. The CDR3 DNA is TGTGCCAGCAGCCAAGGGTGGGCAGGTGATACGCAGTATTTT.

This chain uses TRBV11-1 with TRBJ1-2, with 10 positions matching TRBD1. After removal of 5 bases from V and 8 bases from J, the junction contained 11 bases not matched to a gene. This CDR3 has 15 residues. CDR1 is SGHAT and CDR2 is FQDESV in the germline V gene (reference sequence). The CDR3 is CASSPWRDRGYGYTF. The CDR3 region has the DNA TGTGCCAGCAGCCCTTGGCGGGACAGGGGCTACGGCTACACCTTC.